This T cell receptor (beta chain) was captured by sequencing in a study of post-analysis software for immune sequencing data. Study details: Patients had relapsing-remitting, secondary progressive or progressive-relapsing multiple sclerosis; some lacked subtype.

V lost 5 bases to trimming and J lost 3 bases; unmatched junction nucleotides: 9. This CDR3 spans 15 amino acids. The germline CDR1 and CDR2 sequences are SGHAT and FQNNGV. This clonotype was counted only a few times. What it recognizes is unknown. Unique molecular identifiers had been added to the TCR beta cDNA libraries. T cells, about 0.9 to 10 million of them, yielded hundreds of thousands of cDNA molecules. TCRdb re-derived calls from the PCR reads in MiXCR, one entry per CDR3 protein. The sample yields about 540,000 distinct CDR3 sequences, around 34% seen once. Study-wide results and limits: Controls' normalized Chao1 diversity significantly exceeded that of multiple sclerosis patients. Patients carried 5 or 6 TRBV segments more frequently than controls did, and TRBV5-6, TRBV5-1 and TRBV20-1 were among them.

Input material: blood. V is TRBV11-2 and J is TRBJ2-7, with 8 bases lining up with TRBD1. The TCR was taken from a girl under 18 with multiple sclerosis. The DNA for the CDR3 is TGTGCCAGCAGCACGCCGAGGACAGGGCGCTACGAGCAGTACTTC. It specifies CASSTPRTGRYEQYF.